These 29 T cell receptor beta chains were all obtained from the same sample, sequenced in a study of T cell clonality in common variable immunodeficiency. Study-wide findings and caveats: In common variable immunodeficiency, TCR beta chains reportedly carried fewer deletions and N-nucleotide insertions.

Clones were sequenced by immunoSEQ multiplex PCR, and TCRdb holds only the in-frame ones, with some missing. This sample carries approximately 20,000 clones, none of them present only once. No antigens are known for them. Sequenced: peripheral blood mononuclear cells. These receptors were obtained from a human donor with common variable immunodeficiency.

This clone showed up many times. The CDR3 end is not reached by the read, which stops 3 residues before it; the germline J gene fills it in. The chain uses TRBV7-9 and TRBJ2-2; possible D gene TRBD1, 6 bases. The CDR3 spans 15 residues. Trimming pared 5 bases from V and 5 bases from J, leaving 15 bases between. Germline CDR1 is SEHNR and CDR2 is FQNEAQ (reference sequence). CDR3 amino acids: CASSPTQGRTGELFF. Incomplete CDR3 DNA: TGTGCCAGCAGCCCGACTCAGGGGCGAACCGGGGAG. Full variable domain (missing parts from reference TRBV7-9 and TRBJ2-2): DTGVSQNPRHKITKRGQNVTFRCDPISEHNRLYWYRQTLGQGPEFLTYFQNEAQLEKSRLLSDRFSAERPKGSFSTLEIQRTEQGDSAMYLCASSPTQGRTGELFFGEGSRLTVL.

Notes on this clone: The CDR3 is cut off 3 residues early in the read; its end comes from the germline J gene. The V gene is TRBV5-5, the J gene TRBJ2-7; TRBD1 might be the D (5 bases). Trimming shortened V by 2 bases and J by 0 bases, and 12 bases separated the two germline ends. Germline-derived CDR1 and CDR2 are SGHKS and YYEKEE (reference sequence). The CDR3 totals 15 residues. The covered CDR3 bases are TGTGCCAGCAGCTTCAGGGCAGTAAGCTCCTACGAG. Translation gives CASSFRAVSSYE. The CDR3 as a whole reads CASSFRAVSSYEQYF.

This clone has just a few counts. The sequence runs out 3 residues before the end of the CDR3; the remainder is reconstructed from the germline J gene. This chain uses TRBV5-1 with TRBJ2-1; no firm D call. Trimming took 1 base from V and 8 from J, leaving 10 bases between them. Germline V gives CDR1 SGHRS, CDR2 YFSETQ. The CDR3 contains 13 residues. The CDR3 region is CASSLRLGDEQFF. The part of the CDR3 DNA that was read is TGCGCCAGCAGCTTGCGGCTAGGCGATGAG.

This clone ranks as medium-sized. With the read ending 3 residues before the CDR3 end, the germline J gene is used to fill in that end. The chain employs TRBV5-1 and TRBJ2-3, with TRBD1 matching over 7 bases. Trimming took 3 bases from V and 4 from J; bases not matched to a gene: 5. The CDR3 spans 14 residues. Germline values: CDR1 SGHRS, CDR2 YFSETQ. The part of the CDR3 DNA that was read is TGCGCCAGCAGCTCTAGACAGGGCGCAGATACG. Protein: CASSSRQGADT. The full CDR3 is CASSSRQGADTQYF. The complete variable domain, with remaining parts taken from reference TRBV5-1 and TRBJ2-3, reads KAGVTQTPRYLIKTRGQQVTLSCSPISGHRSVSWYQQTPGQGLQFLFEYFSETQRNKGNFPGRFSGRQFSNSRSEMNVSTLELGDSALYLCASSSRQGADTQYFGPGTRLTVL.

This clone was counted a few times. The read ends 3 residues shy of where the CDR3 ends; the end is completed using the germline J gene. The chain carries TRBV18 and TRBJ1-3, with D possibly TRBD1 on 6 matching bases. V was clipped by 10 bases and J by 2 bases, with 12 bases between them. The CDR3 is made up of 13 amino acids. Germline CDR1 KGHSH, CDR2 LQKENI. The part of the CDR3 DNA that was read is TGTGCCAACTCCGGGGGGCCTGGAAACACC. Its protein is CANSGGPGNT. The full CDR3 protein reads CANSGGPGNTIYF.

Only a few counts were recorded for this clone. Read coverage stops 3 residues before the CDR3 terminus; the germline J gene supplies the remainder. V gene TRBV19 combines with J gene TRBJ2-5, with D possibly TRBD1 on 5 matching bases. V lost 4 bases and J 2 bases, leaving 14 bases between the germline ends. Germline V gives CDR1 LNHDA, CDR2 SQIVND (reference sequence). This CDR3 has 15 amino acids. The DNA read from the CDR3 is TGTGCCAGTAGTAGCTTCGGACACTCACAAGAGACC. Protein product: CASSSFGHSQET. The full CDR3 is CASSSFGHSQETQYF.

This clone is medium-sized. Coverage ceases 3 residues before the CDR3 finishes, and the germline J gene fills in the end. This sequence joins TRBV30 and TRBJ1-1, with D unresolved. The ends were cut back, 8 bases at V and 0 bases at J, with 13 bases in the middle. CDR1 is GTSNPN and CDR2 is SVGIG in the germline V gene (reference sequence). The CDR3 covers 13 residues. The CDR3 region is CAHKSAVNTEAFF. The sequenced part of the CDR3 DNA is TGTGCCCACAAATCTGCGGTGAACACTGAA.

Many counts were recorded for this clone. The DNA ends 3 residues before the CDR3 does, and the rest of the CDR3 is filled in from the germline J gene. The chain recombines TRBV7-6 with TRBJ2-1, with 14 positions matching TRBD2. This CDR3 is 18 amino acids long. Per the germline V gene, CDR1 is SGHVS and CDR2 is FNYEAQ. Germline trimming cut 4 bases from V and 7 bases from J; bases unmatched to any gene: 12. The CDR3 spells CASSSTSGRAQRGNEQFF. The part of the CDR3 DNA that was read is TGTGCCAGCAGCTCGACTAGCGGGAGGGCCCAGCGGGGAAATGAG. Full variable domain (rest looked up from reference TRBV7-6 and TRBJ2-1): GAGVSQSPRYKVTKRGQDVALRCDPISGHVSLYWYRQALGQGPEFLTYFNYEAQQDKSGLPNDRFSAERPEGSISTLTIQRTEQRDSAMYRCASSSTSGRAQRGNEQFFGPGTRLTVL.

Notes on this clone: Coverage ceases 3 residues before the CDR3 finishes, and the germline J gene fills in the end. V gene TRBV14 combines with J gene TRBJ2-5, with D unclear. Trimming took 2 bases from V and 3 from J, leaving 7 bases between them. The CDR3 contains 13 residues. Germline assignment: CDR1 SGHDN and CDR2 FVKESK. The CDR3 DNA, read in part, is TGTGCCAGCAGCCAACACCCTAAAGAGACC. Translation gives CASSQHPKET. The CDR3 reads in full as CASSQHPKETQYF.

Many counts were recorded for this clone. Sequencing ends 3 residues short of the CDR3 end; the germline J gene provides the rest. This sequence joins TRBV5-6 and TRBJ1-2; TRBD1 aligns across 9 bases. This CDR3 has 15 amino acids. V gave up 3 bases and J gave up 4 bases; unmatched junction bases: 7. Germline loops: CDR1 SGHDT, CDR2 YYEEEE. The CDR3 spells CASSSTGGGSYGYTF. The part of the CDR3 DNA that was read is TGTGCCAGCAGCTCGACAGGGGGAGGGAGCTATGGC.

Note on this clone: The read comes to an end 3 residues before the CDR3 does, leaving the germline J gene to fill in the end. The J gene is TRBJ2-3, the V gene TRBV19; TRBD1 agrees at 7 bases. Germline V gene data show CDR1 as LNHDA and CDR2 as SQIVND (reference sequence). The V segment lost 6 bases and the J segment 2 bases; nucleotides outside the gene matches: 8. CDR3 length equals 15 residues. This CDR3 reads CASSKDRAHTDTQYF. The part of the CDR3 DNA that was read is TGTGCCAGTAGCAAAGACAGGGCCCACACAGATACG. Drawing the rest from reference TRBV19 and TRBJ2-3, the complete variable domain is DGGITQSPKYLFRKEGQNVTLSCEQNLNHDAMYWYRQDPGQGLRLIYYSQIVNDFQKGDIAEGYSVSREKKESFPLTVTSAQKNPTAFYLCASSKDRAHTDTQYFGPGTRLTVL.

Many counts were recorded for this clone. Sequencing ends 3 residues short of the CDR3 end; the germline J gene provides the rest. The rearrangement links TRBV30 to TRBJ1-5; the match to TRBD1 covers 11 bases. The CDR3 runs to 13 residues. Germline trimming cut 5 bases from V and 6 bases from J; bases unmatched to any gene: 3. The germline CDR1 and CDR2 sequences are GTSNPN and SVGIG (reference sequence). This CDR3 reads CAWGTGGRQPQHF. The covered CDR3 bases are TGTGCCTGGGGGACAGGGGGTCGTCAGCCC.

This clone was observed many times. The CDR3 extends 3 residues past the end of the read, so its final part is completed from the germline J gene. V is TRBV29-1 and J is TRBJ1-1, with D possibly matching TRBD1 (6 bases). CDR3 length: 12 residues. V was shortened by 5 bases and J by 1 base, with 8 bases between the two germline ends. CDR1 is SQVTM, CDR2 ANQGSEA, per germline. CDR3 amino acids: CSVLQGNTEAFF. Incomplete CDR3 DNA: TGCAGCGTTCTACAGGGGAACACTGAA. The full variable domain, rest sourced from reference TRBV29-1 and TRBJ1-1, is SAVISQKPSRDICQRGTSLTIQCQVDSQVTMMFWYRQQPGQSLTLIATANQGSEATYESGFVIDKFPISRPNLTFSTLTVSNMSPEDSSIYLCSVLQGNTEAFFGQGTRLTVV.

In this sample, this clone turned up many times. The CDR3 is CSARDGRGYQETQYF. The part of the CDR3 DNA that was read is TGCAGTGCTAGAGATGGCAGGGGATATCAAGAGACC. The J gene is TRBJ2-5, the V gene TRBV20-1; TRBD1 is a possible D gene (6 bases). The read terminates 3 residues before the CDR3 end, so the remaining end is supplied by the germline J gene. The CDR3 contains 15 residues. V was clipped by 0 bases and J by 2 bases, with 13 bases between them. CDR1 is DFQATT and CDR2 is SNEGSKA in the germline V gene (reference sequence).

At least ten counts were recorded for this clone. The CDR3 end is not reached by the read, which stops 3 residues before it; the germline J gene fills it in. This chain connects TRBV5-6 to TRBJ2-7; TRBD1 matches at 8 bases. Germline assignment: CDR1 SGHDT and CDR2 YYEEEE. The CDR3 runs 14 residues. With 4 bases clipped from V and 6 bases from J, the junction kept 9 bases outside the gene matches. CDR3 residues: CASSLRTGLGEQYF. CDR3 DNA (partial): TGTGCCAGCAGCCTTAGGACAGGGCTAGGCGAG.

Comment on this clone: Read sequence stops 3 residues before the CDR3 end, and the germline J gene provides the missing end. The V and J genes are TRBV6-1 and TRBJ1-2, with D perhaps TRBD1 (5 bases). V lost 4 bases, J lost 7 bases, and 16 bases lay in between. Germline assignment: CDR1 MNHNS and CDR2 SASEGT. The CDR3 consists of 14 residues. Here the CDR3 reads CASSAGTPEGGYTF. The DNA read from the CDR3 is TGTGCCAGCAGTGCCGGGACTCCGGAGGGTGGC.

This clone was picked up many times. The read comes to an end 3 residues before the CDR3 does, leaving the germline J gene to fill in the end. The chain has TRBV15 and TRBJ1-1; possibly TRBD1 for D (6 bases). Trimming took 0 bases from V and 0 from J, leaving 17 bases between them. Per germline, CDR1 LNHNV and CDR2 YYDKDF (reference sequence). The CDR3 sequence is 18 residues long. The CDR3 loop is CATSRDRGGRGMNTEAFF. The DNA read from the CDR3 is TGTGCCACCAGCAGAGATCGGGGGGGGAGGGGGATGAACACTGAA. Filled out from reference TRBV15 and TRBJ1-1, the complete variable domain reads DAMVIQNPRYQVTQFGKPVTLSCSQTLNHNVMYWYQQKSSQAPKLLFHYYDKDFNNEADTPDNFQSRRPNTSFCFLDIRSPGLGDTAMYLCATSRDRGGRGMNTEAFFGQGTRLTVV.

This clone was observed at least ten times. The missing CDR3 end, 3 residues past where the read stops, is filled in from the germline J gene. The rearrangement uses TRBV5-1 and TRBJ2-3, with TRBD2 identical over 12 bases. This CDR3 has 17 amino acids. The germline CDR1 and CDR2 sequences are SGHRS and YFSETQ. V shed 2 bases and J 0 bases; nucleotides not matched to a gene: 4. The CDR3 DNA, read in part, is TGCGCCAGCAGCTTAAGCCTAGCGGGAGGGAGCACAGATACG. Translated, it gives CASSLSLAGGSTDT. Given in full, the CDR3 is CASSLSLAGGSTDTQYF. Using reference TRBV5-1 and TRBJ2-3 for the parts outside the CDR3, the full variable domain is KAGVTQTPRYLIKTRGQQVTLSCSPISGHRSVSWYQQTPGQGLQFLFEYFSETQRNKGNFPGRFSGRQFSNSRSEMNVSTLELGDSALYLCASSLSLAGGSTDTQYFGPGTRLTVL.

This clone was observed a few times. The CDR3: CSARRWSLADPQETQYF. The DNA read from the CDR3 is TGCAGTGCTAGGAGGTGGTCCCTAGCGGACCCCCAAGAGACC. V and J are TRBV20-1 and TRBJ2-5; 7 positions agree with TRBD2. From the germline J gene comes the end of the CDR3, since the read stops 3 residues before it. V dropped 3 bases and J dropped 1; count of bases not matched to a gene: 14. Germline-derived CDR1 and CDR2 are DFQATT and SNEGSKA (reference sequence). CDR3 size: 17 residues.

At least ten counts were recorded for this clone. CDR3 loop: CASRPDTYEQYF. CDR3 bases read: TGTGCCAGCAGACCCGACACATACGAG. The chain is built from TRBV2 and TRBJ2-7, with no clear D. The read ends 3 residues early relative to the CDR3; the germline J gene fills the gap. The CDR3 contains 12 residues. CDR1 and CDR2 (germline): SNHLY, FYNNEI. Trimming removed 6 bases from V and 4 bases from J, with 10 bases in between.

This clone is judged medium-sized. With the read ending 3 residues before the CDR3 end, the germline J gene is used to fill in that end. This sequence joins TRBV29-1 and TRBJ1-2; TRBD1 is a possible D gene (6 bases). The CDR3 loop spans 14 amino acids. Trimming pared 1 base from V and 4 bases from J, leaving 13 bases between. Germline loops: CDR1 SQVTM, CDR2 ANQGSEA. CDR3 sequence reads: CSVEGTGMIYGYTF. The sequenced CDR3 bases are TGCAGCGTTGAAGGAACAGGGATGATCTATGGC.

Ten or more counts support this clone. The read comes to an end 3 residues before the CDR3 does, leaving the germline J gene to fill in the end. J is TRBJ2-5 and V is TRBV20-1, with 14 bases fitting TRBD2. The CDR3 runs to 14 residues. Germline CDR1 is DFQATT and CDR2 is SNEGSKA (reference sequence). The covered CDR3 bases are TGCAGTGCCCAAGGGACTAGCGGGAGCGTCACC. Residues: CSAQGTSGSVT. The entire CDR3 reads CSAQGTSGSVTQYF.

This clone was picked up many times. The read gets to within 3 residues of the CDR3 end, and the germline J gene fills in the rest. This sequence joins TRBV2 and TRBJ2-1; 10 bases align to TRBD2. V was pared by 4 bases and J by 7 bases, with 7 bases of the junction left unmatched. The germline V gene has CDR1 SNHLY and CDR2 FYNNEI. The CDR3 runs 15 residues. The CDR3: CASSGVSGRSNEQFF. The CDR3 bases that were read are TGTGCCAGCAGTGGAGTTAGCGGGAGGAGTAATGAG.

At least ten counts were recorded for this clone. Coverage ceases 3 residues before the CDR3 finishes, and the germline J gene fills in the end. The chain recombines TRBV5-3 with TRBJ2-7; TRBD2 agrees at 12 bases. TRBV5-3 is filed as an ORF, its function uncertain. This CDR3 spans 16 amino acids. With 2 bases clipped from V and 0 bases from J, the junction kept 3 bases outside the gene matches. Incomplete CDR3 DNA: TGTGCCAGAAGCTTAGGACTAGCGGGGAGCTCCTACGAG. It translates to CARSLGLAGSSYE. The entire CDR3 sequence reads CARSLGLAGSSYEQYF.

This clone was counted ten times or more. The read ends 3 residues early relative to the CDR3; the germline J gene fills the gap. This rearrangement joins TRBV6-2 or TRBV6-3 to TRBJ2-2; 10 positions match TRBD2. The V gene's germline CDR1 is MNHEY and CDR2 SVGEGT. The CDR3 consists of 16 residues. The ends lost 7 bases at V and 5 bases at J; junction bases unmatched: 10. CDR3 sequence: CASIGLAALGTGELFF. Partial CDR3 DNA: TGTGCCAGCATCGGACTAGCGGCACTTGGTACCGGGGAG.

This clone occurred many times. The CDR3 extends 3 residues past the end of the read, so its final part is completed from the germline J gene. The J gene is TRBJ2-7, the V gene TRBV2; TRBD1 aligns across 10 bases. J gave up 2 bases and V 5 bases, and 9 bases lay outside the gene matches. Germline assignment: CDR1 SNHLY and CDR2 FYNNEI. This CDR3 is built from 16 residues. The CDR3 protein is CASSTPDRGDPYEQYF. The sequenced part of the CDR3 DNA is TGTGCCAGCAGTACCCCGGACAGGGGGGACCCCTACGAG.

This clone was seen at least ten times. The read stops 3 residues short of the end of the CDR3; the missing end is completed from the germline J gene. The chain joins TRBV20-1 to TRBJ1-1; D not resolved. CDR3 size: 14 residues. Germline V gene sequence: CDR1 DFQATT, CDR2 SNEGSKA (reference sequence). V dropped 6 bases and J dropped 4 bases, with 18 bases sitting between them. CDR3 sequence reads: CSARGEQQSTEAFF. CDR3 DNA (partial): TGCAGTGCCCGCGGGGAGCAACAGAGCACTGAA.

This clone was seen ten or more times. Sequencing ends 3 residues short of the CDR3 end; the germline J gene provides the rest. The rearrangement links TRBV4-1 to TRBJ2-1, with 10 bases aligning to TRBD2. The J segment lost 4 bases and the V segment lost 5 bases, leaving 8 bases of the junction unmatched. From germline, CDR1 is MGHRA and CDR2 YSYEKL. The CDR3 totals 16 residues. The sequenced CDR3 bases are TGCGCCAGCAGCGTTCCTAGCGGGAGCGGGTACAATGAG. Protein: CASSVPSGSGYNE. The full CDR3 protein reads CASSVPSGSGYNEQFF.

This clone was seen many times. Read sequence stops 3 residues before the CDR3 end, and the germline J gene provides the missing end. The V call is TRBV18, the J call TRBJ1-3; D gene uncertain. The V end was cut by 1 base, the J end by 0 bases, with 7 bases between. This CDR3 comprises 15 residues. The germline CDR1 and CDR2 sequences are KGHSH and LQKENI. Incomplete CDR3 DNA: TGTGCCAGCTCACCACGATCAGGCTCTGGAAACACC. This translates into CASSPRSGSGNT. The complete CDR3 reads CASSPRSGSGNTIYF.